This entry concerns a single T cell receptor beta chain. Its matching antigen is unknown. The sample belongs to a study of vaccination and CD4 T cells after COVID-19. On the study more broadly: Overlapping spike pools from SARS-CoV-2 and HCoV-NL63, HCoV-OC43 and HCoV-229E served as culture stimuli.

The treatment here: approximately nine-day PBMC culture with coronavirus spike peptide pools or control peptides (ViraFEST assay). TCR sequencing followed the expansion of antigen-specific T cells with peptide pools in ViraFEST. Cultured CD4+ T-cell DNA underwent Oncomine TCR Beta short-read sequencing. The genomic DNA was obtained from cultured CD4+ T cells by extraction with the QIAamp micro DNA kit. From the PCR reads, TCRdb called clonotypes with MiXCR, one entry per CDR3 protein. Among about 13,000 distinct CDR3 sequences listed, around 70% were seen once. Germline CDR1 GTSNPN, CDR2 SVGIG (reference sequence). This CDR3 is 12 amino acids long. Trimming cost V 7 bases and J 4 bases, with 11 bases left between them. Study conclusions and caveats: The appearance of a median approximately 84% of reactive clones in convalescent patients occurred only post-vaccination.

Here the sequenced sample was CD4+ T cells from blood, cultured in vitro, taken after SARS-CoV-2 vaccination. The chain links TRBV30 to TRBJ1-3, with D unclear. The receptor's source is a human donor who received a COVID-19 vaccine. The CDR3 bases are TGTGCCTCCACCGTTAGGGGAAACACCATATATTTT. It encodes CASTVRGNTIYF.